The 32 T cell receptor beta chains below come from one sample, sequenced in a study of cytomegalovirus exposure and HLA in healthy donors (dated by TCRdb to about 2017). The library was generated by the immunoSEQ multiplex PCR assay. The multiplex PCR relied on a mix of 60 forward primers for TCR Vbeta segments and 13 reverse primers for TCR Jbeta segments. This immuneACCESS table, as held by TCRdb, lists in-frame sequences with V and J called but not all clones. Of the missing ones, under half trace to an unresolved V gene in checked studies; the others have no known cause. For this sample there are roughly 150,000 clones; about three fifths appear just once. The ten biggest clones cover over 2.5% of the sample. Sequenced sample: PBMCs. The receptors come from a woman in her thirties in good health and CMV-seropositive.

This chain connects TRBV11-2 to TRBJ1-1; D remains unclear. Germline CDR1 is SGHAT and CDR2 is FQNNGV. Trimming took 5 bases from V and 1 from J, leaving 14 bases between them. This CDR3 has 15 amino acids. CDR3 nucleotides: TGTGCCAGCAGCCTGGAACCGGGGAGGAACACTGAAGCTTTCTTT. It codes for CASSLEPGRNTEAFF.

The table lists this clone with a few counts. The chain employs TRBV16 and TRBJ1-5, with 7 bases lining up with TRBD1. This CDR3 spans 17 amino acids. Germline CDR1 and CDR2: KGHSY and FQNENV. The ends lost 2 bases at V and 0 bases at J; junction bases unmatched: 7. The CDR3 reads CASSQRGRQGSNQPQHF. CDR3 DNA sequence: TGTGCCAGCAGCCAACGAGGGAGACAGGGTAGCAATCAGCCCCAGCATTTT. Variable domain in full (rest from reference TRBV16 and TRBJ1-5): GEEVAQTPKHLVRGEGQKAKLYCAPIKGHSYVFWYQQVLKNEFKFLISFQNENVFDETGMPKERFSAKCLPNSPCSLEIQATKLEDSAVYFCASSQRGRQGSNQPQHFGDGTRLSIL.

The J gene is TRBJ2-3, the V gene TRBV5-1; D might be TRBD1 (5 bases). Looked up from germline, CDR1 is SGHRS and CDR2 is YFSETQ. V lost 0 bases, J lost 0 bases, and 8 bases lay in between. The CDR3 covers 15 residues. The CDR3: CASSLGQRSTDTQYF. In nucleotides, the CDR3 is TGCGCCAGCAGCTTGGGACAGAGGAGCACAGATACGCAGTATTTT.

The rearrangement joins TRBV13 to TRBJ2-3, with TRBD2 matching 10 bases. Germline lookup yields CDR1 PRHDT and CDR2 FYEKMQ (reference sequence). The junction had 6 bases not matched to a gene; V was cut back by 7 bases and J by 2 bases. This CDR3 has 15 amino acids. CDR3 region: CASTETSGVTDTQYF. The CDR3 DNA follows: TGTGCCAGCACTGAAACTAGCGGGGTCACAGATACGCAGTATTTT.

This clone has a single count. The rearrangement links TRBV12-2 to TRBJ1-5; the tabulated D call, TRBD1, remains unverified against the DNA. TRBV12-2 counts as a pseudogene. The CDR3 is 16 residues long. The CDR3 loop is CASRPPQPGTGQPQHF. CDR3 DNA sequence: TGTGCAAGTCGCCCCCCGCAACCGGGGACAGGGCAGCCCCAGCATTTT.

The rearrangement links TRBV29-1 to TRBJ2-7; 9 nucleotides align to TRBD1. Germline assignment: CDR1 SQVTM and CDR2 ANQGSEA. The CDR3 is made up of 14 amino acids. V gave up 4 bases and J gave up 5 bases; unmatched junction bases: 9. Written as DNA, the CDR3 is TGCAGCGTTGTGGGGGACAGGGAATTAGACGAGCAGTACTTC. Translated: CSVVGDRELDEQYF.

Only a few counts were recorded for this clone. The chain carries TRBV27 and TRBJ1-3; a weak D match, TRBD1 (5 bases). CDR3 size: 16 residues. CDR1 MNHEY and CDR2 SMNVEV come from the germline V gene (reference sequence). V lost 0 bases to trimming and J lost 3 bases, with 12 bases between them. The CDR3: CASSLSMYQGGNTIYF. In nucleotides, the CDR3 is TGTGCCAGCAGTTTATCGATGTATCAGGGTGGAAACACCATATATTTT.

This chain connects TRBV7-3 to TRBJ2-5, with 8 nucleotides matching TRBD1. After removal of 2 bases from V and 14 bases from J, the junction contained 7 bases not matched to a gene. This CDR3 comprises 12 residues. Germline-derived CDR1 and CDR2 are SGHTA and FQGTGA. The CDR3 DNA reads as TGTGCCAGCAGCTTATTACAGGGGGAGATCTACTTC. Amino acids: CASSLLQGEIYF.

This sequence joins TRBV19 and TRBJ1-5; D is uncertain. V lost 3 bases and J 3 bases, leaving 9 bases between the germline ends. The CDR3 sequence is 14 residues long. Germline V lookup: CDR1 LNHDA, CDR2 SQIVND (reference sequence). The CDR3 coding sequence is TGTGCCAGTAGTATTAGCAGAGCCAATCAGCCCCAGCATTTT. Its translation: CASSISRANQPQHF.

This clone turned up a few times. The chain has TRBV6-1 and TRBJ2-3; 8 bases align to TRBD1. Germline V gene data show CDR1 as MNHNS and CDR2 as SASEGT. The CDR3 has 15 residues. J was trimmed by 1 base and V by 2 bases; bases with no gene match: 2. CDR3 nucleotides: TGTGCCAGCAGTGAATACAGGGGGGGCACAGATACGCAGTATTTT. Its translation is CASSEYRGGTDTQYF.

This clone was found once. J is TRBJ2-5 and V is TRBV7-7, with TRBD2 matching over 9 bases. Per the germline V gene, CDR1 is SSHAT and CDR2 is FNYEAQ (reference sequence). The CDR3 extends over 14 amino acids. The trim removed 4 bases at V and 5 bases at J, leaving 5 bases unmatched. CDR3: CASSYSGSFETQYF. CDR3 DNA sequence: TGTGCCAGCAGCTATAGCGGGAGTTTCGAGACCCAGTACTTC.

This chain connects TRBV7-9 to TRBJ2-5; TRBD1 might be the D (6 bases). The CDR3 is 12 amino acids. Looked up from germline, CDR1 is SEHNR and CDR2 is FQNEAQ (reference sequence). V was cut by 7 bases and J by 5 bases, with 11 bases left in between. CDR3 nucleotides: TGTGCCAGCAATGGAGACAGGGAGACCCAGTACTTC. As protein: CASNGDRETQYF.

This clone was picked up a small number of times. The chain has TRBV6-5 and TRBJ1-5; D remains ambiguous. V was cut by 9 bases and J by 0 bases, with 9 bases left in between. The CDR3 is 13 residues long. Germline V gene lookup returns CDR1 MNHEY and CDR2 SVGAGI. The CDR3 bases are TGTGCCAGTGAGGAGTATAGCAATCAGCCCCAGCATTTT. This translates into CASEEYSNQPQHF.

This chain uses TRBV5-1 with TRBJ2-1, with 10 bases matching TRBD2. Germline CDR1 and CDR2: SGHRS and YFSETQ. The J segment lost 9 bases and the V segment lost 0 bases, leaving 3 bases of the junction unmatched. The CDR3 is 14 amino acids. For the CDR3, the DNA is TGCGCCAGCAGCTTGGTAGCGGGAGGTTCTGAGCAGTTCTTC. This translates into CASSLVAGGSEQFF.

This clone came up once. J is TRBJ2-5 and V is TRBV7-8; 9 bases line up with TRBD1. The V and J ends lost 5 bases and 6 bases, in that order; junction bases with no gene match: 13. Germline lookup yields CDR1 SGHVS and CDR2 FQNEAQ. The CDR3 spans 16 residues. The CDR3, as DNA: TGTGCCAGCAGCCCCCAAGGTACAGGGGGCTCGAAGACCCAGTACTTC. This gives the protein CASSPQGTGGSKTQYF.

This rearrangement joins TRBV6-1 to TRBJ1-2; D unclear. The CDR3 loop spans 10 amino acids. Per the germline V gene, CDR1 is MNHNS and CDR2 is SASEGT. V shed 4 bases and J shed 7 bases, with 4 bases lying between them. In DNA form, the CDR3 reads TGTGCCAGCAGTGTCCGTGGCTACACCTTC. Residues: CASSVRGYTF.

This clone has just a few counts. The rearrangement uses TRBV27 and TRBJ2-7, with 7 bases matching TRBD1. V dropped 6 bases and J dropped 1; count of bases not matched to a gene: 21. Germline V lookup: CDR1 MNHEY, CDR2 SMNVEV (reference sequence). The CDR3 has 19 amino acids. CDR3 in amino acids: CASSSTITRWTGSSYEQYF. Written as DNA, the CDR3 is TGTGCCAGCAGCTCAACTATCACCCGGTGGACAGGTTCGTCCTACGAGCAGTACTTC.

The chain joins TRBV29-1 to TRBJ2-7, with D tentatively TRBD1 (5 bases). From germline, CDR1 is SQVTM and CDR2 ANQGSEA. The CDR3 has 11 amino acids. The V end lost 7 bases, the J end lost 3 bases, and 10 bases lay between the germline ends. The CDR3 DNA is TGCAGCGGATCGACAGACTACGAGCAGTACTTC. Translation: CSGSTDYEQYF.

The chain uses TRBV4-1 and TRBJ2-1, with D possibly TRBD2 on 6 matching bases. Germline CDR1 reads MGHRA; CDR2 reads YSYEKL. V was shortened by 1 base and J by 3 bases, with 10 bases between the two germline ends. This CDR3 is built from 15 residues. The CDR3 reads CASSQGPGGYNEQFF. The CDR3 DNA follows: TGCGCCAGCAGCCAAGGTCCCGGGGGCTACAATGAGCAGTTCTTC.

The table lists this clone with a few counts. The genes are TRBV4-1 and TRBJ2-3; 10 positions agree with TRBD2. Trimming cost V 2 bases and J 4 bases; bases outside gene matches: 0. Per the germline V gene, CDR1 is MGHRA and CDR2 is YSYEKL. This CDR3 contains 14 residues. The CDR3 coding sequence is TGCGCCAGCAGCCAAAGCGGGGGGGCAGATACGCAGTATTTT. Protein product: CASSQSGGADTQYF.

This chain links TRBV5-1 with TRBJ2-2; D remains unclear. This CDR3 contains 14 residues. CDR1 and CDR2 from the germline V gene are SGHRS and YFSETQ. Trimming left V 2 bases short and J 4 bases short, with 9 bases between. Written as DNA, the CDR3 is TGCGCCAGCAGCTTACCGCAGGTCACCGGGGAGCTGTTTTTT. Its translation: CASSLPQVTGELFF.

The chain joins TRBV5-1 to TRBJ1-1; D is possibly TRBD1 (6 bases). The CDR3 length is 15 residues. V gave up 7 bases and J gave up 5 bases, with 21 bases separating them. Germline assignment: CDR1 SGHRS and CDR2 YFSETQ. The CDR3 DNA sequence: TGCGCCAGCCTTCCCGGGGGGGGGCGAATAACTGAAGCTTTCTTT. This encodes CASLPGGGRITEAFF.

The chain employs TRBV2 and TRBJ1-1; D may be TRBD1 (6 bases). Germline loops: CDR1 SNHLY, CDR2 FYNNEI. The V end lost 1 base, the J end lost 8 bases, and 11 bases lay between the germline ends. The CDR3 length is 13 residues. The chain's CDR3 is CASSEEEGHEAFF. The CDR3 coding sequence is TGTGCCAGCAGTGAAGAAGAGGGACACGAAGCTTTCTTT.

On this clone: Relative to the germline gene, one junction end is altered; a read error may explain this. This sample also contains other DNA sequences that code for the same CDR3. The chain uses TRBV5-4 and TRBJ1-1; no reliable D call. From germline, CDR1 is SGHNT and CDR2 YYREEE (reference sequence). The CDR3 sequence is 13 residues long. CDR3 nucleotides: TGTGCCAGCGGTACTAGTAAGAACACTGAGGCTTTCTTT. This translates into CASGTSKNTEAFF. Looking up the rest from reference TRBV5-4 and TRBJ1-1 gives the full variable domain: ETGVTQSPTHLIKTRGQQVTLRCSSQSGHNTVSWYQQALGQGPQFIFQYYREEENGRGNFPPRFSGLQFPNYSSELNVNALELDDSALYLCASGTSKNTEAFFGQGTRLTVV.

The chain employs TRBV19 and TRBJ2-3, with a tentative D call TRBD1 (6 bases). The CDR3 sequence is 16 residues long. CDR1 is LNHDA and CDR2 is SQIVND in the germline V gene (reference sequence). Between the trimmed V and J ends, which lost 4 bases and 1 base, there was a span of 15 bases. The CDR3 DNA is TGTGCCAGTAGTACAGGGGTTTTGCTTGGCACAGATACGCAGTATTTT. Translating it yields CASSTGVLLGTDTQYF.

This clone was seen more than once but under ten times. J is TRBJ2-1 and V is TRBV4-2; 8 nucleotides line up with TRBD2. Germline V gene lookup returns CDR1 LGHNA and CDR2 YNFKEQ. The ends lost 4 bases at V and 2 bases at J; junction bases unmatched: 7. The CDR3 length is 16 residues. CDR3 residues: CASSPGSGITYNEQFF. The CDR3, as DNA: TGTGCCAGCAGCCCGGGTAGCGGGATAACCTACAATGAGCAGTTCTTC.

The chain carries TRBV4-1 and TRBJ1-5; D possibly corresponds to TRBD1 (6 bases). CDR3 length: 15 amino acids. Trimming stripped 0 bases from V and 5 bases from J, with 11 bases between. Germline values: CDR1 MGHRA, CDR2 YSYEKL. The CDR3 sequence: CASSQEEGGYQPQHF. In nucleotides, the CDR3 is TGCGCCAGCAGCCAAGAAGAGGGGGGGTATCAGCCCCAGCATTTT.

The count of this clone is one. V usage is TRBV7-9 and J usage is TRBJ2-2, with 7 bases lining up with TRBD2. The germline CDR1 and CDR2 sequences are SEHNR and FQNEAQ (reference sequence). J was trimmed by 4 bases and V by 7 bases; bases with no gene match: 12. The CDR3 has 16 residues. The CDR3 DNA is TGTGCCAGCACCCGCTGGCGGGAGTATTCCACCGGGGAGCTGTTTTTT. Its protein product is CASTRWREYSTGELFF.

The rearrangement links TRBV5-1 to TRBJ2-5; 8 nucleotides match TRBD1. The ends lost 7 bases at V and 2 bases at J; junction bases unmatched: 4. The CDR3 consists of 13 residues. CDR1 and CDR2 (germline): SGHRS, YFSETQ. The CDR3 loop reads CASCGQGQETQYF. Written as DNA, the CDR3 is TGCGCCAGCTGTGGACAGGGTCAAGAGACCCAGTACTTC.

The CDR3 reads CASPLPNSGNSPLHF. The CDR3 region has the DNA TGTGCCAGCCCACTCCCGAACAGCGGGAATTCACCCCTCCACTTT. The chain joins TRBV18 to TRBJ1-6; D gene unclear. The V gene's germline CDR1 is KGHSH and CDR2 LQKENI. V was shortened by 8 bases and J by 7 bases, with 18 bases between the two germline ends. The CDR3 sequence is 15 residues long.

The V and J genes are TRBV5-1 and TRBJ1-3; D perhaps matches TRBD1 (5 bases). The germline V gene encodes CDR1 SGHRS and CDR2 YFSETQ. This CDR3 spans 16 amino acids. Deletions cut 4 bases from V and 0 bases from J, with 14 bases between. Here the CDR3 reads CASSEGAPLSGNTIYF. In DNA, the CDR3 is TGCGCCAGCAGCGAAGGGGCCCCCCTCTCTGGAAACACCATATATTTT.

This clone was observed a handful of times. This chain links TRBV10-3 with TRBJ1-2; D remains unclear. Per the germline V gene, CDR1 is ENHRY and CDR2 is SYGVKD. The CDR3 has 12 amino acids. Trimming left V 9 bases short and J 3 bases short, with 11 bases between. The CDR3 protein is CAISSVDYGYTF. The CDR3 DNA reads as TGTGCCATATCGTCCGTCGACTATGGCTACACCTTC.